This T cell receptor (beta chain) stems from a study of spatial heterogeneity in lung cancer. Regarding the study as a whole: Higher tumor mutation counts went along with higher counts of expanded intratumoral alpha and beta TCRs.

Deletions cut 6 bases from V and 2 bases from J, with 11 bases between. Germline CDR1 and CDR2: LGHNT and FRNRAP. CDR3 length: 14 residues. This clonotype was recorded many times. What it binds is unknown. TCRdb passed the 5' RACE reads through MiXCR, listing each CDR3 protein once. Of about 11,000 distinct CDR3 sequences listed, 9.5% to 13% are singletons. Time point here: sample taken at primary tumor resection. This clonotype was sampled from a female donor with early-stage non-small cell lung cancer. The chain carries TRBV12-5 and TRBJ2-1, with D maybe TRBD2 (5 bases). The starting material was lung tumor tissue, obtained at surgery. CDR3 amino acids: CASGSGKAYNEQFF. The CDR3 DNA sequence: TGTGCTAGTGGCTCCGGGAAGGCCTACAATGAGCAGTTCTTC.